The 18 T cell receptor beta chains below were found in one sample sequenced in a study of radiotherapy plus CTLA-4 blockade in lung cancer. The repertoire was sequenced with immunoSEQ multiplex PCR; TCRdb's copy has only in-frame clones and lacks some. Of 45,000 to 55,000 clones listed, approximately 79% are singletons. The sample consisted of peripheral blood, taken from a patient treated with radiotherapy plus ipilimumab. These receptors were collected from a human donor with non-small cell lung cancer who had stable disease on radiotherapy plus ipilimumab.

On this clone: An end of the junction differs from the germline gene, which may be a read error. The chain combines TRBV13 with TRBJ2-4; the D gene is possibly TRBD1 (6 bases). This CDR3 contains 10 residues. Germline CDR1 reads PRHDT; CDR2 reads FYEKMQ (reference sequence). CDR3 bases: TGTGCCAGCAGCCCCGGACAGAGGGACTTC. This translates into CASSPGQRDF.

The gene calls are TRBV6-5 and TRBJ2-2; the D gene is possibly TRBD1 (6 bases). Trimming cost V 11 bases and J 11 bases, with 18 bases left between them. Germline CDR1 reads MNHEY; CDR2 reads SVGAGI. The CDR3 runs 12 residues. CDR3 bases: TGTGCCGCACGACAGGATGGAAGAGAGCTGTTTTTT. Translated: CAARQDGRELFF.

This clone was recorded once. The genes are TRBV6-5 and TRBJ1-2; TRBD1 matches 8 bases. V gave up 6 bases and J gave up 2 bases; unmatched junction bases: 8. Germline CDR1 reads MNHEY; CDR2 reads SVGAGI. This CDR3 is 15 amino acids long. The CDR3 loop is CASSSPGQGNYGYTF. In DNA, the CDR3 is TGTGCCAGCAGCTCCCCCGGACAGGGAAACTATGGCTACACCTTC.

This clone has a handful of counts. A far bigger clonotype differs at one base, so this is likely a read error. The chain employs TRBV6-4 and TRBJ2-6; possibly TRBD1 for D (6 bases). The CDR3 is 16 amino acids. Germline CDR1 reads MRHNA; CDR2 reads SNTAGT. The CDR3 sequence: CACSLGAFSGANVLTF. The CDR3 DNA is TGTGCCTGCAGTCTGGGGGCCTTCTCTGGGGCCAACGTCCTGACTTTC.

The CDR3, as DNA: TGTGCCAGCTGGTCGGGGCCGGCTGAAGCTTTCTTT. It encodes CASWSGPAEAFF. The chain combines TRBV6-5 with TRBJ1-1; possibly TRBD1 for D (5 bases). CDR3 size: 12 residues. V was cut by 8 bases and J by 6 bases, with 13 bases left in between. Germline-derived CDR1 and CDR2 are MNHEY and SVGAGI.

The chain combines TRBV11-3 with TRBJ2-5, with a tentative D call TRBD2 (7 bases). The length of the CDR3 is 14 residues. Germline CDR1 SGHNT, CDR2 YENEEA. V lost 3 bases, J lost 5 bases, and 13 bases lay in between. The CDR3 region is CASSLGGALETQYF. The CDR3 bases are TGTGCCAGCAGCTTGGGGGGGGCATTGGAGACCCAGTACTTC.

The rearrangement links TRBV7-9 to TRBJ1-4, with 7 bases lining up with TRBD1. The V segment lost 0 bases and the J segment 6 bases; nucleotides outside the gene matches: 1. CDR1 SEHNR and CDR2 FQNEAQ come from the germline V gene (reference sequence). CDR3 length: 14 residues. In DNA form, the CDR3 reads TGTGCCAGCAGCTTAGCAAGGGGGCATGAAAAACTGTTTTTT. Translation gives CASSLARGHEKLFF.

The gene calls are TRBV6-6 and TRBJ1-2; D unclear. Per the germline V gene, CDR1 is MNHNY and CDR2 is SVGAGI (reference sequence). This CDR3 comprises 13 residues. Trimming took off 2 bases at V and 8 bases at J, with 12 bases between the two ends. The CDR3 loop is CASSYGESVGYTF. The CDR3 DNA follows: TGTGCCAGCAGTTACGGTGAATCGGTCGGCTACACCTTC.

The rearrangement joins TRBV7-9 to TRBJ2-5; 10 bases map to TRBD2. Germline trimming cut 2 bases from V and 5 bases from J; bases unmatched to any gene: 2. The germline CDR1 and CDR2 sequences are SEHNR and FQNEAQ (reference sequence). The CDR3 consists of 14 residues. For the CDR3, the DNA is TGTGCCAGCAGCTTACTAGCGGGGGAGGAGACCCAGTACTTC. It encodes CASSLLAGEETQYF.

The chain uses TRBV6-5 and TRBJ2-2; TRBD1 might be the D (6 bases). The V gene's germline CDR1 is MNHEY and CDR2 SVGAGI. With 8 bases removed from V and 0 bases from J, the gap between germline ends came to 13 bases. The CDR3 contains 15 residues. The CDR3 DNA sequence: TGTGCCAGCGGGACAATGAGTGCGAACACCGGGGAGCTGTTTTTT. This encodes CASGTMSANTGELFF.

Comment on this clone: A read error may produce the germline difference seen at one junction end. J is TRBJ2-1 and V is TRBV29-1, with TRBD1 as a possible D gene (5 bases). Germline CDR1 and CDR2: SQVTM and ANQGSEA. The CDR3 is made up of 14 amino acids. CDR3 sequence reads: CSVDKAGIYNGQFF. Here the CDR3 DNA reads TGCAGCGTTGACAAGGCAGGGATTTACAATGGGCAGTTCTTC.

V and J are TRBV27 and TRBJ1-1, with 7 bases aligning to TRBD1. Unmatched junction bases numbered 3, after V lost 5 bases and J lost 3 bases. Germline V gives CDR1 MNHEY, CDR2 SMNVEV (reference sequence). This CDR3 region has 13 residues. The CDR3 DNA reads TGTGCCAGCAGTAGACAGGGAGACACTGAAGCTTTCTTT. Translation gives CASSRQGDTEAFF.

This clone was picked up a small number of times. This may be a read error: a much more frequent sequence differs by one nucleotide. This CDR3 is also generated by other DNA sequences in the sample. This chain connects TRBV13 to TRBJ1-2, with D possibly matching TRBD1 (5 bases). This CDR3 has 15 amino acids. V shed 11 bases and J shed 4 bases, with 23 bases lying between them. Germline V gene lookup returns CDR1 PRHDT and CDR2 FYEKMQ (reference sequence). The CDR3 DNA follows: TGTGCCCCCAGCTCGGGACCGGGGGGGGGCTATGGCTACACCTTC. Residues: CAPSSGPGGGYGYTF.

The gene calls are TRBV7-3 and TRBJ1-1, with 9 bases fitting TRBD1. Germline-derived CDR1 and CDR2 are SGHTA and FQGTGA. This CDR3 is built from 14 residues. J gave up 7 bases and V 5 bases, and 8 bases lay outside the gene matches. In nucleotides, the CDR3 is TGTGCCAGCAGCGTGGACAGGGGAATCGGTGAAGCTTTCTTT. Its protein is CASSVDRGIGEAFF.

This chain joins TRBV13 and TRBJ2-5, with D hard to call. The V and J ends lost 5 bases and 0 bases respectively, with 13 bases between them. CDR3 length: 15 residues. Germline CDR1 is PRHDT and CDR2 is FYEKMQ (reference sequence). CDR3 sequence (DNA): TGTGCCAGCAGCCTGGGAAGGGCAGACCAAGAGACCCAGTACTTC. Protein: CASSLGRADQETQYF.

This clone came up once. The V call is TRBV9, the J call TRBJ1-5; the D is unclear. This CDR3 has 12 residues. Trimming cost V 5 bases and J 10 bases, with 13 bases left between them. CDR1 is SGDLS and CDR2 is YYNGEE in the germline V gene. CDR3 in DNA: TGTGCCAGCAGTGTTCCTTATATCCCCCAGCATTTT. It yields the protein CASSVPYIPQHF.

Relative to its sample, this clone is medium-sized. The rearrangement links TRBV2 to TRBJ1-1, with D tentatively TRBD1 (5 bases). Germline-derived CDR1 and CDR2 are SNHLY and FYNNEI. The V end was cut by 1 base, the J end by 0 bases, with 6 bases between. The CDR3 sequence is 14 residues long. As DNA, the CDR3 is TGTGCCAGCAGTGAAGAGGGGTTGAACACTGAAGCTTTCTTT. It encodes CASSEEGLNTEAFF.

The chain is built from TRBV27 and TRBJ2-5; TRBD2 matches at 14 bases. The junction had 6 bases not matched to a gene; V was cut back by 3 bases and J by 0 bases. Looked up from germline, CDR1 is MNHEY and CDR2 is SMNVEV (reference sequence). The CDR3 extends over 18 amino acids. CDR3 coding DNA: TGTGCCAGCAGTTTCAGAAGGACTAGCGGGGGGAACCAAGAGACCCAGTACTTC. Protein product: CASSFRRTSGGNQETQYF.